This TCR beta chain was observed in a study of CD8+ T cells in alopecia areata. Regarding the study as a whole: Scalp sample data also include resident alphabeta T cells from normal skin. Among the top 100, expanded CD8+ clones, as well as scalp clonality, were significantly decreased by tofacitinib.

Trimming removed 4 bases at V and 3 bases at J, with 4 bases between. This CDR3 contains 11 residues. Germline V gene data show CDR1 as MNHNY and CDR2 as SVGAGI (reference sequence). About this clone: Its target is unknown.

Extraction and reverse transcription of RNA yielded cDNA as the sequencing template. TCRdb's table, derived via immunoSEQ multiplex PCR, lists solely in-frame clones and lacks some. The table includes about 42,000 clones, around 71% detected once. Treatment described: oral pan-JAK inhibitor, 5-10 mg twice daily. Researchers gathered lesional scalp punch biopsies and peripheral blood from patients with alopecia areata. The sample was CD8+ T cells sorted from blood, taken at week 4, from a patient treated with tofacitinib. This chain connects TRBV6-6 to TRBJ2-7; D unclear. This TCR was recovered from a human donor with alopecia areata. CDR3 amino acids: CASSSDYEQYF. For the CDR3, the DNA is TGTGCCAGCAGTTCTGACTACGAGCAGTACTTC.